A selection of T cell receptor beta chains follows, all from one sample in a study of OX40 agonist ivuxolimab in advanced cancers. Here immunoSEQ multiplex PCR was the method, and the copy in TCRdb shows in-frame clones only, minus some. This table has about 50,000 clones, about 79% appearing once. Sequenced material: CD4+ or CD8+ T cells sorted from blood, taken in a trial of the OX40 agonist ivuxolimab. These receptors were taken from an adult with an advanced solid tumor such as melanoma, head and neck, liver or kidney cancer. CDR3s include the opening cysteine and the closing phenylalanine or tryptophan. A D gene is named only where the DNA matches it firmly. Clone size is given for some rows only: seen once, a few or many times, or a class if the clone is expanded.

v_gene	abundance	j_gene	d_gene	CDR3aa	CDR3nt
TRBV18	-	TRBJ2-3	-	CASSFGRIRTDTQYF	TGTGCCAGCTCCTTCGGACGGATTCGCACAGATACGCAGTATTTT
TRBV5-1	-	TRBJ2-3	-	CASSLATMNSDTQYF	TGCGCCAGCAGCTTGGCGACCATGAATTCAGATACGCAGTATTTT
TRBV7-3	-	TRBJ1-6	-	CASSPQPAGGSPLHF	TGTGCCAGCAGCCCCCAGCCGGCCGGGGGGTCACCCCTCCACTTT
TRBV11-3	-	TRBJ1-5	TRBD1	CASSLVGGQGGSSPQHF	TGTGCCAGCAGCTTAGTGGGGGGACAGGGAGGTTCCTCGCCCCAGCATTTT
TRBV10-1	once	TRBJ2-3	TRBD2	CASSSGGARDTQYF	TGCGCCAGCAGTAGCGGGGGGGCGAGAGATACGCAGTATTTT
TRBV4-1	-	TRBJ2-5	-	CASSQDSSGRQETQYF	TGCGCCAGCAGCCAAGATTCCAGCGGAAGACAAGAGACCCAGTACTTC
TRBV11-2	once	TRBJ2-5	-	CASSLLGGGRMETQYF	TGTGCCAGCAGCCTGCTTGGCGGAGGGCGAATGGAGACCCAGTACTTC
TRBV7-9	-	TRBJ2-3	-	CASSRLASDTQYF	TGTGCCAGCAGCCGGCTAGCATCTGATACGCAGTATTTT
TRBV11-1	-	TRBJ2-7	TRBD1	CASSQTGGPYEQYF	TGTGCCAGCAGTCAGACAGGGGGGCCCTACGAGCAGTACTTC
TRBV29-1	-	TRBJ2-3	-	CSVTWGHGAGPDTQYF	TGCAGCGTCACATGGGGACATGGTGCTGGACCAGATACGCAGTATTTT
TRBV6-4	few	TRBJ2-5	-	CASSDHLGGGRQETQYF	TGTGCCAGCAGTGACCACCTTGGGGGGGGGCGGCAAGAGACCCAGTACTTC
TRBV29-1	-	TRBJ2-3	-	CSVRIGDTQYF	TGCAGCGTTAGAATTGGAGATACGCAGTATTTT
TRBV27	-	TRBJ1-4	-	CASSLEGAREKLFF	TGTGCCAGCAGTTTAGAGGGTGCGAGGGAAAAACTGTTTTTT
TRBV6-1	-	TRBJ1-1	-	CASSTGHLGNTEAFF	TGTGCCAGCAGTACGGGACACCTAGGCAACACTGAAGCTTTCTTT
TRBV19	few	TRBJ2-7	-	CASSDRTEQYF	TGTGCCAGTAGTGACAGGACCGAGCAGTACTTC
TRBV6-5	-	TRBJ1-3	TRBD1	CASSYSGTGGGNTIYF	TGTGCCAGCAGTTACAGCGGGACAGGGGGCGGAAACACCATATATTTT
TRBV2	-	TRBJ2-3	-	CASSGDGATGDTQYF	TGTGCCAGCAGTGGTGACGGGGCCACAGGAGATACGCAGTATTTT
TRBV6-1	-	TRBJ1-3	-	CASSEDGRNTIYF	TGTGCCAGCAGTGAAGACGGAAGAAACACCATATATTTT
TRBV7-3	-	TRBJ2-5	TRBD2	CASSLNALAGETQYF	TGTGCCAGCAGCTTGAATGCCCTAGCGGGGGAGACCCAGTACTTC